The rows below give T cell receptor beta chains drawn from one sample of a study of T cells in Graves' hyperthyroidism and ophthalmopathy. One entry per CDR3 protein, called by TCRdb with MiXCR from the multiplex PCR reads. The sample consists of fewer than 700,000 distinct CDR3 sequences, roughly 17% of them appearing once. Sequenced input: blood. Every receptor here comes from a woman aged 18-29 years with Graves' ophthalmopathy. Both conserved end residues are part of each CDR3. A D gene is named only where the DNA matches it firmly. Only some rows state a clone size, as once, few, many or a class for expanded clones.

TRBV4-1	TRBJ1-5	NA	many	TGCGCCAGCAGCCCCGGGGGAAGGGGGAGGCGCGGTCAGCCCCAGCATTTT	CASSPGGRGRRGQPQHF
TRBV9	TRBJ1-2	NA	NA	TGTGCCAGCAGCGTAGTTCCAGGGACAAAATATGGCTACACCTTC	CASSVVPGTKYGYTF
TRBV18	TRBJ2-7	TRBD1	NA	TGTGCCAGCTCACCACCGGACAGGGTGGTGAGCGAGCAGTACTTC	CASSPPDRVVSEQYF
TRBV4-1	TRBJ2-3	NA	many	TGCGCCAGCAGCCAAGTGGTGTCAGGGCGTATGACAGATACGCAGTATTTT	CASSQVVSGRMTDTQYF
TRBV20-1	TRBJ1-2	NA	many	TGCAGTGCTAGGAGCGGGGAGAACTATGGCTACACCTTC	CSARSGENYGYTF
TRBV12-3/TRBV12-4	TRBJ2-3	NA	many	TGTGCCAGCAGTTTGGTTGATAGGGTTCCGCAGTATTTT	CASSLVDRVPQYF
TRBV30	TRBJ2-7	NA	few	TGTGCCTGGATCTCGGGGCCCTACGAGCAGTACTTC	CAWISGPYEQYF
TRBV3-1	TRBJ2-7	NA	NA	TGTGCCAGCAGCCGCCGACAGGAACACGAGCAGTACTTC	CASSRRQEHEQYF
TRBV7-2	TRBJ1-2	NA	NA	TGTGCCAGCAGCTTAGAGGGGCAGGGGTTAGGGTATGGCTACACCTTC	CASSLEGQGLGYGYTF
TRBV19	TRBJ1-1	TRBD1	NA	TGTGCCAGTTTGACGGTGGCAGGGGGTAGGACTGAAGCTTTCTTT	CASLTVAGGRTEAFF
TRBV30	TRBJ1-4	NA	few	TGTGCCTGGAAGGGTGACGCACCTAATGAAAAACTGGTTTTT	CAWKGDAPNEKLVF
TRBV4-1	TRBJ2-1	NA	NA	TGCGCCAGCAGCCAGGTCTGGGACTCCTACAATGAGCAGTTCTTC	CASSQVWDSYNEQFF
TRBV6-1	TRBJ2-5	NA	many	TGTGCCAGCAGTCCCCGGGCCCGTTCCCAAGAGACCCAGTACTTC	CASSPRARSQETQYF
TRBV29-1	TRBJ1-4	NA	few	TGCAGCGTTGACGTTGGGGGCCTGAATGAAAAACTGTTTTTT	CSVDVGGLNEKLFF
TRBV7-9	TRBJ2-1	TRBD2	few	TGTGCCAGCAGCCGAAGCGAGGCTAGCGGGGAATACAATGAGCAGTTCTTC	CASSRSEASGEYNEQFF
TRBV6-1	TRBJ2-7	TRBD1	many	TGTGCCAGCAGTGAAACAGGGGGAGGTGAGCAGTACTTC	CASSETGGGEQYF
TRBV28	TRBJ1-5	TRBD1	NA	TGTGCCAGCAGTTCCAACAGGGGAAGCAATCAGCCCCAGCATTTT	CASSSNRGSNQPQHF
TRBV27	TRBJ2-7	TRBD2	many	TGTGCCAGCAGTTTATCGGCGGGGGTGAGGACCTACGAGCAGTACTTC	CASSLSAGVRTYEQYF
TRBV7-9	TRBJ1-5	NA	many	TGTGCCAGCAGCCGTGATGAGGGCGGCAATCAGCCCCAGCATTTT	CASSRDEGGNQPQHF